This paragraph covers one T cell receptor beta chain sequence. Germline and junction disagree at one end, which may indicate a read error. The data were obtained in a study of tumor and adjacent non-tumor tissue in lung cancer. The CDR3 has 15 residues. Germline assignment: CDR1 SGHNT and CDR2 YYREEE (reference sequence). Three rounds of nested PCR, following a modified ARM-PCR protocol, produced the TCRbeta library. TCRdb fed the multiplex PCR reads into MiXCR, producing one record per CDR3 protein. The sample carries 75,000 to 100,000 distinct CDR3 sequences, 67% recorded once. The template was RNA from unsorted bulk tissue.

The receptor was isolated from a man aged 55 to 70 with non-small cell lung cancer. Sequencing was carried out using lung tumor tissue. J is TRBJ1-1 and V is TRBV5-4, with D possibly matching TRBD1 (5 bases). CDR3 sequence: CASSHKQEFGTGAFF. The CDR3 bases are TGTGCCAGCAGCCATAAACAGGAATTTGGAACTGGAGCTTTCTTT. The full variable domain, with the rest looked up from reference TRBV5-4 and TRBJ1-1, is ETGVTQSPTHLIKTRGQQVTLRCSSQSGHNTVSWYQQALGQGPQFIFQYYREEENGRGNFPPRFSGLQFPNYSSELNVNALELDDSALYLCASSHKQEFGTGAFFGQGTRLTVV.